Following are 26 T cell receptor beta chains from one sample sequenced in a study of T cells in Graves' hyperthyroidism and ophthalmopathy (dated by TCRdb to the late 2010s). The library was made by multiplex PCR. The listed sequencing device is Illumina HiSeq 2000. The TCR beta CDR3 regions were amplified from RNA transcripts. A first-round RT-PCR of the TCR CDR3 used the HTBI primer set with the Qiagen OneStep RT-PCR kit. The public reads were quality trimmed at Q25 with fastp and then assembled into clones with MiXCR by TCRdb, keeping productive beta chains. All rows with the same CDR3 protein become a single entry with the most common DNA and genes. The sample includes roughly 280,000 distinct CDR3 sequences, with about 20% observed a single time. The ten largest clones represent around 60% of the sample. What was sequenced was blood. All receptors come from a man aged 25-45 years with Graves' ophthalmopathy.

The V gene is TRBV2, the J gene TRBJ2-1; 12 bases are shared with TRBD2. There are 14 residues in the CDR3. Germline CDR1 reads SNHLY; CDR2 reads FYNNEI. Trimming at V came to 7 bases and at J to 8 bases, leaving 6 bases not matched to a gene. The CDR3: CASTGPSGRDEQFF. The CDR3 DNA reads TGTGCCAGCACGGGGCCTAGCGGGAGGGATGAGCAGTTCTTC.

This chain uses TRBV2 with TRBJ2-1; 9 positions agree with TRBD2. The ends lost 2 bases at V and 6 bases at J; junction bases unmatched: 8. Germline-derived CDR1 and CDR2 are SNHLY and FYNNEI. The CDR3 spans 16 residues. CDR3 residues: CASSEPSGRSSNEQFF. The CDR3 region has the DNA TGTGCCAGCAGTGAACCAAGCGGGAGGAGCTCCAATGAGCAGTTCTTC.

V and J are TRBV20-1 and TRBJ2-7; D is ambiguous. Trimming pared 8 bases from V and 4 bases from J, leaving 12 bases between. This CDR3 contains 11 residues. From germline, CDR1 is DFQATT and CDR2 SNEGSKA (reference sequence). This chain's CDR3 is CSLLLGYEQYF. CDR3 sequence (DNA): TGCAGTCTCTTGCTGGGGTACGAGCAGTACTTC.

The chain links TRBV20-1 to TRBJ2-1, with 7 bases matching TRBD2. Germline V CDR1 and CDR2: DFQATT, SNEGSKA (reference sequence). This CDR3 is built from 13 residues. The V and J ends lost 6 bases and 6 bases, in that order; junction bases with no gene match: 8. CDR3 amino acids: CSATGTTVNEQFF. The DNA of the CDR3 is TGCAGTGCGACCGGGACTACCGTCAATGAGCAGTTCTTC.

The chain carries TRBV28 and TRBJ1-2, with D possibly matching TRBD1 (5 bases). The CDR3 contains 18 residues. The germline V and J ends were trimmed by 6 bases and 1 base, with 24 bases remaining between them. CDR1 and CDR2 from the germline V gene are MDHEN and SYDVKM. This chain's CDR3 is CASSDPRGRVLFNYGYTF. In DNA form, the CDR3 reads TGTGCCAGCAGCGACCCAAGGGGCAGGGTCCTATTTAACTATGGCTACACCTTC.

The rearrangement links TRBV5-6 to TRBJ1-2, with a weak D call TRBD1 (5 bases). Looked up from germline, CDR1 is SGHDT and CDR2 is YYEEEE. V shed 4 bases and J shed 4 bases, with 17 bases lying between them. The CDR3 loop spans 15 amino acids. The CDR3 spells CASSPQDGISYGYTF. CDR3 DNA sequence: TGTGCCAGCAGCCCACAGGACGGAATTTCCTATGGCTACACCTTC.

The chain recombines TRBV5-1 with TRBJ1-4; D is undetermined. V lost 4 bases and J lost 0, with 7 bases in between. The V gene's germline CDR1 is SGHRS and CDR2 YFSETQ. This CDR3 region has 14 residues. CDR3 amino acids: CASSPSSTNEKLFF. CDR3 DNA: TGCGCCAGCAGCCCATCCTCAACTAATGAAAAACTGTTTTTT.

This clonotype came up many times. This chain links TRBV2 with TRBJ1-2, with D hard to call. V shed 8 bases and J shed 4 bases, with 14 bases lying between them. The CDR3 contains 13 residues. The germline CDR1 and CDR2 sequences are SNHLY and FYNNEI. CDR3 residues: CASPKVTGYGYTF. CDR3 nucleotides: TGTGCCAGCCCGAAGGTGACCGGCTATGGCTACACCTTC.

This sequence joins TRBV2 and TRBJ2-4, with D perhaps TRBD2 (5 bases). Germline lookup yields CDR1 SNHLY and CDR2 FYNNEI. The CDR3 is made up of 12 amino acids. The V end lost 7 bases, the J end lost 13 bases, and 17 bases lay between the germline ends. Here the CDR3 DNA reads TGTGCCAGCAAAGCGGACGGGAAAATACAGTACTTC. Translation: CASKADGKIQYF. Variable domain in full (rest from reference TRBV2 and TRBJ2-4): EPEVTQTPSHQVTQMGQEVILRCVPISNHLYFYWYRQILGQKVEFLVSFYNNEISEKSEIFDDQFSVERPDGSNFTLKIRSTKLEDSAMYFCASKADGKIQYFGAGTRLSVL.

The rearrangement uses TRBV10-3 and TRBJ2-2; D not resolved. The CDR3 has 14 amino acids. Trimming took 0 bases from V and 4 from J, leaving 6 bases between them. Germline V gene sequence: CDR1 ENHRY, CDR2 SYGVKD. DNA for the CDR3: TGTGCCATCAGTGAGTCACCTGGCACCGGGGAGCTGTTTTTT. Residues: CAISESPGTGELFF.

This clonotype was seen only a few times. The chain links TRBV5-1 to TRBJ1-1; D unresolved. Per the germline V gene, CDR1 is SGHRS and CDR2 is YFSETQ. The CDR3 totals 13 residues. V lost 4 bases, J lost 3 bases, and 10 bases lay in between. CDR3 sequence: CASSLTLDTEAFF. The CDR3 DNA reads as TGCGCCAGCAGCCTGACATTGGACACTGAAGCTTTCTTT. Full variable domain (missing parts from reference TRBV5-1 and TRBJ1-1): KAGVTQTPRYLIKTRGQQVTLSCSPISGHRSVSWYQQTPGQGLQFLFEYFSETQRNKGNFPGRFSGRQFSNSRSEMNVSTLELGDSALYLCASSLTLDTEAFFGQGTRLTVV.

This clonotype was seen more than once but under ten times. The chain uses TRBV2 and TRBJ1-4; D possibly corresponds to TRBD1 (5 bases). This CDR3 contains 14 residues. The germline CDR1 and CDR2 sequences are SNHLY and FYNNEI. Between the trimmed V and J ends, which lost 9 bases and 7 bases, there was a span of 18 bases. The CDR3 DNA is TGTGCCAGTACCCCGGGGGACGCACCTGAAAAACTGTTTTTT. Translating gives CASTPGDAPEKLFF.

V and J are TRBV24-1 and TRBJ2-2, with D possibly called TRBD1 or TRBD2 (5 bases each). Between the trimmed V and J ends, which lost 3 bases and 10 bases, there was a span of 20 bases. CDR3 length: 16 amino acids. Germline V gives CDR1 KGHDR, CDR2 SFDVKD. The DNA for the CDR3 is TGTGCCACCAGTGATCCGGGACCGTCGAAGGGAGTGGAGCTGTTTTTT. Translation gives CATSDPGPSKGVELFF.

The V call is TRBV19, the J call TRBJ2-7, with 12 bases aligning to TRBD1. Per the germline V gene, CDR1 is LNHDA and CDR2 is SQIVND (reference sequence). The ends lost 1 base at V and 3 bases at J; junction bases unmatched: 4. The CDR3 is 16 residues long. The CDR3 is CASSIVGQGANYEQYF. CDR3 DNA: TGTGCCAGTAGTATAGTGGGACAGGGGGCGAACTACGAGCAGTACTTC.

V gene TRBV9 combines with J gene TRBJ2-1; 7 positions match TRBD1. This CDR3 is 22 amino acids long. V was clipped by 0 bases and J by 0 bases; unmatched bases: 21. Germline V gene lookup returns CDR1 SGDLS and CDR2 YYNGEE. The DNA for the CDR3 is TGTGCCAGCAGCGTAGCTCTCCACAACCAGGGGGTCGGTTCAAGCTCCTACAATGAGCAGTTCTTC. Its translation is CASSVALHNQGVGSSSYNEQFF.

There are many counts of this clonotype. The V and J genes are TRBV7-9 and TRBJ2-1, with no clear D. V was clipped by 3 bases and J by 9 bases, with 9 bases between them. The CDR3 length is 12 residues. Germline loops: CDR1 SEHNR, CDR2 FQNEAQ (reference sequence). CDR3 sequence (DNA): TGTGCCAGCAGCTTTGGGTATCGTGAGCAGTTCTTC. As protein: CASSFGYREQFF.

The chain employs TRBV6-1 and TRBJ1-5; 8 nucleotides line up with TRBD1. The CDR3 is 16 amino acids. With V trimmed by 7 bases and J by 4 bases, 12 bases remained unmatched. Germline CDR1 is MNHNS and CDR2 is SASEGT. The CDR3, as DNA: TGTGCCAGCACCTGGCTAACAGGGGGAACAAATCAGCCCCAGCATTTT. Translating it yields CASTWLTGGTNQPQHF.

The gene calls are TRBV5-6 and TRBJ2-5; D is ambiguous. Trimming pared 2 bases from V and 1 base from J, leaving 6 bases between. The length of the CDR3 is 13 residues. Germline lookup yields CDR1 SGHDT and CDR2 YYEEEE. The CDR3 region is CASSFAIQETQYF. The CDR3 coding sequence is TGTGCCAGCAGCTTTGCCATCCAAGAGACCCAGTACTTC.

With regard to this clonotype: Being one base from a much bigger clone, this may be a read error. The CDR3 nucleotides read TGTGCCTTACTCAGGGGGCCGGGCGCTGAAGCTTTCTTT. Translating gives CALLRGPGAEAFF. The V and J genes are TRBV30 and TRBJ1-1; TRBD1 matches at 8 bases. V lost 7 bases to trimming and J lost 6 bases; unmatched junction nucleotides: 10. This CDR3 has 13 amino acids. CDR1 GTSNPN and CDR2 SVGIG come from the germline V gene (reference sequence). Together with reference TRBV30 and TRBJ1-1, the CDR3 gives the full variable domain: SQTIHQWPATLVQPVGSPLSLECTVEGTSNPNLYWYRQAAGRGLQLLFYSVGIGQISSEVPQNLSASRPQDRQFILSSKKLLLSDSGFYLCALLRGPGAEAFFGQGTRLTVV.

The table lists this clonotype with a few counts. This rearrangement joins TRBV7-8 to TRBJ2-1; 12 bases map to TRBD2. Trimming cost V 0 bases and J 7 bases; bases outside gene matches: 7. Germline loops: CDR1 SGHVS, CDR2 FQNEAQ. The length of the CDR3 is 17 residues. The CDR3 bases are TGTGCCAGCAGCTTAGCAGGGGGACTAGCGGGTTCAAATGAGCAGTTCTTC. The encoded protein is CASSLAGGLAGSNEQFF.

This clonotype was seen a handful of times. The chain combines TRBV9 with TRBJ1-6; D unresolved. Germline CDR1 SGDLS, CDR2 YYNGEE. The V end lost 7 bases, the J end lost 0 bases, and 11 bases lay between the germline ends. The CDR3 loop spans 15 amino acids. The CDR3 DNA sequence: TGTGCCAGCGCCCCTTTGGGCTCCTATAATTCACCCCTCCACTTT. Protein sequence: CASAPLGSYNSPLHF.

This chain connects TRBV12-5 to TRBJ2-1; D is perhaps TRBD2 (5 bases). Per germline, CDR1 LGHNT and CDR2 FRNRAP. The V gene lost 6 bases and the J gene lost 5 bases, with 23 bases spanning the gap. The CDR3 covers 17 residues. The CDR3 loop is CASGPGRSDLGNNEQFF. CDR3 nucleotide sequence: TGTGCTAGTGGCCCGGGCCGCAGCGATCTCGGGAACAATGAGCAGTTCTTC.

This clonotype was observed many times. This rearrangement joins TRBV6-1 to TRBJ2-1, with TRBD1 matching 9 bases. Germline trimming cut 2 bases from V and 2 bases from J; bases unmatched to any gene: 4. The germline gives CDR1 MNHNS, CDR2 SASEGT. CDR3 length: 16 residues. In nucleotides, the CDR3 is TGTGCCAGCAGTGAAAGGACAGGGGACCCCTACAATGAGCAGTTCTTC. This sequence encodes CASSERTGDPYNEQFF.

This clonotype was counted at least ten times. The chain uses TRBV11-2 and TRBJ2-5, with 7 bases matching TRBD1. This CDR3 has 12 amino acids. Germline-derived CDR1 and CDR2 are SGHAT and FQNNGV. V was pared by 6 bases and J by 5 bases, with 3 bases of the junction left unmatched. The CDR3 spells CASRTGSETQYF. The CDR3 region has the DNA TGTGCCAGCAGGACAGGGTCCGAGACCCAGTACTTC.

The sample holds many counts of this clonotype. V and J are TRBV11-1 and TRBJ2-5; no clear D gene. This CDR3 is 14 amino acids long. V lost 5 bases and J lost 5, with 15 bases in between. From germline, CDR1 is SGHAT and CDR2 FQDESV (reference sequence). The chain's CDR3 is CASSLDWLWETQYF. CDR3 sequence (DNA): TGTGCCAGCAGCCTTGACTGGTTGTGGGAGACCCAGTACTTC.

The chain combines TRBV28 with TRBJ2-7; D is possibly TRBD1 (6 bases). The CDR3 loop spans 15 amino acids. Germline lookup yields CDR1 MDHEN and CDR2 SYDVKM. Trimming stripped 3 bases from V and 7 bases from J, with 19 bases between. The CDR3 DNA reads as TGTGCCAGCAGTTTGTTGTTAGCGTCCCAGGGGGAGCAGTACTTC. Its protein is CASSLLLASQGEQYF.